The present entry profiles one TCR beta chain with its context. The record originates from a study of blood T cell repertoires in COVID-19. Produced via immunoSEQ multiplex PCR; TCRdb's table is partial and in-frame only. The sample holds under 200,000 clones, 84% seen once. Germline loops: CDR1 MRHNA, CDR2 SNTAGT. V shed 4 bases and J 2 bases; nucleotides not matched to a gene: 8. The CDR3 spans 16 residues. J is TRBJ2-3 and V is TRBV6-4; TRBD2 agrees at 8 bases. The sequence was collected from a woman aged 30 to 39 who had been exposed to COVID-19. The sample consisted of PBMCs or T cells enriched from blood (not recorded which). The CDR3 DNA reads TGTGCCAGCAGTGTCTCAGCGGGGGTTGACACAGATACGCAGTATTTT. Protein: CASSVSAGVDTDTQYF.